The present T cell receptor beta chain was sequenced within a study of blood T cell repertoires in COVID-19. About the study: The study drew acute and convalescent COVID-19 samples from the United States, Italy and Spain. The cDNA or gDNA used as material had been derived from T cells, B-cell-depleted T cells, or PBMCs.

In the authors' methods: Nucleated cell number was recorded as an estimate derived from reference gene primer amplification. Produced via immunoSEQ multiplex PCR; TCRdb's table is partial and in-frame only. From that table come the V and J calls and clone size; the DNA was used to work out D and trimming. The sample lists over 300,000 clones, 86% seen once, with 1.5% to 2% in the top ten. Trimming pared 2 bases from V and 1 base from J, leaving 8 bases between. The V gene's germline CDR1 is MNHEY and CDR2 SVGAGI. The CDR3 totals 14 residues. Sequencing used peripheral blood. The J gene is TRBJ1-1, the V gene TRBV6-5, with a weak D call TRBD1 (5 bases). This receptor was obtained from a woman in her fifties or sixties with acute or convalescent COVID-19. The CDR3 spells CASSYQTENTEAFF. The CDR3 region has the DNA TGTGCCAGCAGTTACCAGACAGAGAACACTGAAGCTTTCTTT.